This T cell receptor beta chain comes out of a study of T cell clonality in common variable immunodeficiency. Study-wide findings and caveats: CVID subjects had higher TCRbeta clonality than healthy controls, most marked in about a third. T cell subpopulation sequencing would be needed to explain CVID clonality. Reportedly, TCR beta sequences from common variable immunodeficiency showed fewer deletions and N-nucleotide insertions. Patient heterogeneity in the CVID cohort limited correlations between repertoire features and clinical complications.

Only in-frame clones appear in the TCRdb table, and some are missing; sequencing was by immunoSEQ multiplex PCR. This sample has approximately 20,000 clones, each found more than once. Worth noting for this clone: The antigen remains undetermined. The CDR3 end falls 3 residues outside the read, so it is completed with the germline J gene.

CDR1 MNHNS and CDR2 SASEGT come from the germline V gene. This CDR3 is built from 19 residues. V dropped 0 bases and J dropped 5; count of bases not matched to a gene: 12. Specimen: peripheral blood mononuclear cells. The TCR comes from a human donor with common variable immunodeficiency. This rearrangement joins TRBV6-1 to TRBJ2-2, with 10 bases aligning to TRBD2. The CDR3: CASSEALGQAGGRTGELFF. The part of the CDR3 DNA that was read is TGTGCCAGCAGTGAAGCGCTTGGTCAAGCGGGAGGGAGGACCGGGGAG.